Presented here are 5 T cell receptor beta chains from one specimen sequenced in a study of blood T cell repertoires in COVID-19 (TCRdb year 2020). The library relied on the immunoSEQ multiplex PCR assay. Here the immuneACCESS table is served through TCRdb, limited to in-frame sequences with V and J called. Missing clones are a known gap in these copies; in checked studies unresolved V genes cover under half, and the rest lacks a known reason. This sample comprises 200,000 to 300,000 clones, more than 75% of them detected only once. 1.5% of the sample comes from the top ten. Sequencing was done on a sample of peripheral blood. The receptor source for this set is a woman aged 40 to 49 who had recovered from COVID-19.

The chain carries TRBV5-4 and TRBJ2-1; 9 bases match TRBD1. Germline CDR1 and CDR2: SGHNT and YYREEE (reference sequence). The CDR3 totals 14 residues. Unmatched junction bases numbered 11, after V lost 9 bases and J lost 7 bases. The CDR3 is CATRRGQGGNEQFF. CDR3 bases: TGTGCCACCAGGCGGGGACAGGGAGGGAATGAGCAGTTCTTC.

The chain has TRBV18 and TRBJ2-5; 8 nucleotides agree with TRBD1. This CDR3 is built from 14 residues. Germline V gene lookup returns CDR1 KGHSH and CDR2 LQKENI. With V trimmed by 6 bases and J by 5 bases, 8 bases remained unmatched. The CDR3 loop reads CASSPLDRVETQYF. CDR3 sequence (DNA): TGTGCCAGCTCTCCGTTGGACAGGGTTGAGACCCAGTACTTC.

As DNA, the CDR3 is TGTGCCAGCAGTTCAGCGGGACGGCCGAACACTGAAGCTTTCTTT. Its translation: CASSSAGRPNTEAFF. The V call is TRBV27, the J call TRBJ1-1; a weak D match, TRBD1 (5 bases). CDR1 and CDR2 (germline): MNHEY, SMNVEV (reference sequence). The CDR3 extends over 15 amino acids. The germline V and J ends were trimmed by 4 bases and 1 base, with 13 bases remaining between them.

The CDR3 loop reads CASRRTGVVYGYTF. The DNA of the CDR3 is TGTGCCAGTAGACGGACAGGGGTAGTTTATGGCTACACCTTC. The chain has TRBV19 and TRBJ1-2; 9 bases match TRBD1. CDR3 length: 14 residues. In germline, CDR1 is LNHDA, CDR2 SQIVND (reference sequence). J gave up 5 bases and V 6 bases, and 7 bases lay outside the gene matches.

The CDR3 bases are TGCGCCAGCAGCCGACTAGCGGGGGAGACCTACGAGCAGTACTTC. This gives the protein CASSRLAGETYEQYF. The chain recombines TRBV4-3 with TRBJ2-7, with 12 bases lining up with TRBD2. There are 15 residues in the CDR3. The V segment lost 4 bases and the J segment 2 bases; nucleotides outside the gene matches: 3. The germline V gene has CDR1 LGHNA and CDR2 YSLEER.